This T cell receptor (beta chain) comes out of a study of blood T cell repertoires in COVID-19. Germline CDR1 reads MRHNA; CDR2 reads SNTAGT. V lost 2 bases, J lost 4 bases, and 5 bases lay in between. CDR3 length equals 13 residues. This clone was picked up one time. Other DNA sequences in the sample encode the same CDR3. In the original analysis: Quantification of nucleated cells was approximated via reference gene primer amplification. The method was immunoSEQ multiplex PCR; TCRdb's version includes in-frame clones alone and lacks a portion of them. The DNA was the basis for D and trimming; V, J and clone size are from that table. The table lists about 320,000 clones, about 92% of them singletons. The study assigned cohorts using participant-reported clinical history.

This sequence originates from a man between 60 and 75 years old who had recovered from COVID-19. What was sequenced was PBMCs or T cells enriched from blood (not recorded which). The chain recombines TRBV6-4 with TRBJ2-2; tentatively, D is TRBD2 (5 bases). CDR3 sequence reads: CASSDRGTGELFF. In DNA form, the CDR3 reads TGTGCCAGCAGTGACCGGGGCACCGGGGAGCTGTTTTTT.